Listed below are T cell receptor beta chains from one sample, sequenced in a study of molecular identifiers for immune sequencing clone quantification. From the PCR reads, TCRdb called clonotypes with MiXCR, one entry per CDR3 protein. The repertoire holds 460,000 or so distinct CDR3 sequences, with around 23% as singletons. The sample comprised naive CD8+ T cells from blood, with Jurkat cell RNA spiked in. These receptors originate from a human donor in good health. Some libraries in this study had Jurkat cell RNA spiked in. The conserved cysteine and the conserved F or W are not part of the CDR3 here. Each record gives: V gene, J gene, CDR3 protein.

V gene: TRBV5-4
J gene: TRBJ2-7
CDR3 protein: ASSLADRGYSYEQY

V gene: TRBV21-1
J gene: TRBJ1-4
CDR3 protein: ASSKRGNEKLF

V gene: TRBV5-6
J gene: TRBJ1-1
CDR3 protein: ASSLAAAGITEAF

V gene: TRBV20-1
J gene: TRBJ2-1
CDR3 protein: SAMLRENHNEQF

V gene: TRBV2
J gene: TRBJ2-7
CDR3 protein: ASMTSGTYEQY

V gene: TRBV6-2/TRBV6-3
J gene: TRBJ2-5
CDR3 protein: ASRLASLQETQY

V gene: TRBV27
J gene: TRBJ2-1
CDR3 protein: ASSSLAGHDEQF

V gene: TRBV12-3/TRBV12-4
J gene: TRBJ2-6
CDR3 protein: ASWGGRIDSGANVLT

V gene: TRBV4-1
J gene: TRBJ1-5
CDR3 protein: ASSPKTGADIPQH

V gene: TRBV7-9
J gene: TRBJ1-1
CDR3 protein: ASSSPSRNTEAF

V gene: TRBV15
J gene: TRBJ2-3
CDR3 protein: ATSRATGTDTQY

V gene: TRBV19
J gene: TRBJ1-5
CDR3 protein: ASQPGGGGVEQPQH

V gene: TRBV27
J gene: TRBJ2-7
CDR3 protein: ASSLTGPRVSYEQY

V gene: TRBV5-4
J gene: TRBJ2-7
CDR3 protein: ASSPGHGTYEQY

V gene: TRBV4-1
J gene: TRBJ2-3
CDR3 protein: ASSQDLLAYLNTDTQY

V gene: TRBV6-2/TRBV6-3
J gene: TRBJ2-7
CDR3 protein: ASSRTPGAGGPYEQY

V gene: TRBV2
J gene: TRBJ1-2
CDR3 protein: ASSGQGGNYGYT

V gene: TRBV29-1
J gene: TRBJ2-6
CDR3 protein: SVPLGVGANVLT

V gene: TRBV7-2
J gene: TRBJ2-5
CDR3 protein: ASSSGPAGIYETQY

V gene: TRBV28
J gene: TRBJ2-7
CDR3 protein: ASTTPGSSYEQY

V gene: TRBV7-6
J gene: TRBJ2-7
CDR3 protein: ASSLGAGGVNEQY

V gene: TRBV29-1
J gene: TRBJ2-3
CDR3 protein: SVEGLTDTQY

V gene: TRBV7-2
J gene: TRBJ1-1
CDR3 protein: ASSSLQGAYTEAF

V gene: TRBV6-6
J gene: TRBJ1-2
CDR3 protein: ASSEGDSIRYGYT

V gene: TRBV2
J gene: TRBJ2-3
CDR3 protein: ASRYDTSTDTQY

V gene: TRBV5-1
J gene: TRBJ1-1
CDR3 protein: ASSLETSGQNTEAF

V gene: TRBV7-6
J gene: TRBJ2-7
CDR3 protein: ASSQQSGGTSGSYEQY

V gene: TRBV12-3/TRBV12-4
J gene: TRBJ2-7
CDR3 protein: ASSLSRGSSYEQY

V gene: TRBV27
J gene: TRBJ1-5
CDR3 protein: ASSSFGQNQH

V gene: TRBV7-9
J gene: TRBJ2-1
CDR3 protein: ASSQTSGVHNEQF

V gene: TRBV24-1
J gene: TRBJ2-5
CDR3 protein: ATSDFFGFQETQY

V gene: TRBV11-2
J gene: TRBJ2-7
CDR3 protein: ASSTLDGMQY

V gene: TRBV5-1
J gene: TRBJ2-7
CDR3 protein: ASSWDGTGGHEQY

V gene: TRBV7-2
J gene: TRBJ2-3
CDR3 protein: ASSSGPGLAGSTDTQY

V gene: TRBV19
J gene: TRBJ1-6
CDR3 protein: ASSVRDTRPPLH

V gene: TRBV6-1
J gene: TRBJ1-5
CDR3 protein: ASSEAGGSSNQPQH

V gene: TRBV23-1
J gene: TRBJ2-7
CDR3 protein: ASTPPVRVEYYEQY

V gene: TRBV5-8
J gene: TRBJ2-3
CDR3 protein: ASSAGVAGRDTQY

V gene: TRBV4-3
J gene: TRBJ1-1
CDR3 protein: ASSWLDTASHMNTEAF

V gene: TRBV4-3
J gene: TRBJ2-3
CDR3 protein: ASSQDTTPDTQY

V gene: TRBV12-3/TRBV12-4
J gene: TRBJ1-2
CDR3 protein: ASSSRDGPNYGYT